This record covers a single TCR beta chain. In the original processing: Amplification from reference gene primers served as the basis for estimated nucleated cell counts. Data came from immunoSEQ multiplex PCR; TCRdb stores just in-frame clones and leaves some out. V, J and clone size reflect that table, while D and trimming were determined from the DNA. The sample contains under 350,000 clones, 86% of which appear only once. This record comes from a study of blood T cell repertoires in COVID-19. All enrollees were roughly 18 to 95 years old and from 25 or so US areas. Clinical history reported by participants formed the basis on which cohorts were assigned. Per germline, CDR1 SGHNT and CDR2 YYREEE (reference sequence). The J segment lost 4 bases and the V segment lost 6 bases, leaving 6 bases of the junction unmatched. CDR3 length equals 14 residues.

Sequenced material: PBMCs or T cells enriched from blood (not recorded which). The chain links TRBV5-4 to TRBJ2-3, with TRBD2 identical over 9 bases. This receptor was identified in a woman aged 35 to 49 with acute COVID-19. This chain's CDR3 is CASTPGTSPDTQYF. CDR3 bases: TGTGCCAGCACCCCAGGGACTAGCCCAGATACGCAGTATTTT.